This TCR beta chain was recovered during a study of T-cell reconstitution after alpha-beta-depleted transplantation in children. Using unique molecular identifiers, the investigators prepared the TCRbeta library. TCRdb itself ran the PCR reads through MiXCR, one entry per CDR3 protein. The sample lists roughly 500,000 distinct CDR3 sequences, roughly a tenth occurring once. This CDR3 region has 14 residues. The germline gives CDR1 GTSNPN, CDR2 SVGIG (reference sequence). V was clipped by 3 bases and J by 2 bases, with 10 bases between them. The input for sequencing was PBMCs, taken before TCRalphabeta/CD19-depleted stem cell transplant. The chain recombines TRBV30 with TRBJ2-2; unclear D gene. The sequence derives from a child aged 2 to 10 with inherited bone marrow failure, due to receive a stem cell transplant. In DNA, the CDR3 is TGTGCCTGGAGGAATGTATATAACACCGGGGAGCTGTTTTTT. Protein product: CAWRNVYNTGELFF.